This entry features one TCR beta chain sequence. This entry comes from a study of shared clonotypes between healthy human individuals. The CDR3 length is 15 residues. Unmatched junction bases numbered 7, after V lost 4 bases and J lost 6 bases. Germline V gene sequence: CDR1 ENHRY, CDR2 SYGVKD. Original data processing: ImmunoSEQ output lacked quality scores and full-length reads, limiting matched filtering. Assay: immunoSEQ multiplex PCR; the TCRdb copy retains only in-frame clones and omits some. The V and J calls and clone size come from that table; D and trimming were worked out from the DNA. In the table there are just over 2,000,000 clones, roughly 94% of which are singletons.

The sample consisted of naive CD4+ T cells sorted from blood. Stated subset: CD45RA+ positively selected. The TCR comes from a man aged 18 to 30 in good health. The rearrangement links TRBV10-3 to TRBJ2-1, with 9 bases lining up with TRBD1. The CDR3 DNA sequence: TGTGCCATCAGTGGCCCGGGACAGGGTTCCAATGAGCAGTTCTTC. Translated, it gives CAISGPGQGSNEQFF.